The sequence of this T cell receptor (beta chain) was determined in a study of shared clonotypes between healthy human individuals (dated by TCRdb to 2018 to 2020). For the study in its entirety: The cohort included three men and a couple of women between 18 and 49 years of age. For each donor, three plates each were used for CD4 naive and CD4 memory, two plates were used for CD8 naive, and one plate was used for CD8 memory. To estimate repertoire size and how much clonotypes are shared between individuals, the study performed deep sequencing of blood TCR repertoires from five healthy adults. To increase sequencing depth and limit assay-specific biases, TCR repertoire library preparation and sequencing were carried out by different laboratories using diverse techniques. Each donor's leukapheresis produced roughly between roughly 0.85 and 10 billion PBMCs.

Healthy HIV-negative adults with no recently reported acute infections or vaccinations were included as donors. Every donor was a Caucasian adult residing in Nashville, Tennessee, USA. CD4+ T cells were enriched through magnetic negative selection, after which naive cells were positively selected on CD45RA and the remaining negative fraction served as the memory subset. After blood collection by leukapheresis, PBMCs were isolated using Ficoll-Histopaque density gradient centrifugation and then cryopreserved in the vapor phase of liquid nitrogen. Analytical flow cytometry was used to check the purity and quantity of every magnetically sorted T cell population. Each sorted fraction had its genomic DNA isolated and then quantified by UV absorbance on a Nanodrop 2000c. Overall study outcomes, separate from this receptor: Higher generation probabilities were observed for clonotypes shared by all four sorted-subset donors than for non-shared clonotypes. Naive subsets generally had larger estimated clonotype richness than memory subsets did. Sampling was restricted to blood, and TCR repertoires in tissues likely differ from the TCR repertoires found in blood. Pairwise subsampling led to the expectation that sequencing depth would affect the degree of clonotype sharing among donors. The small number of donors limited the genetic and exposure-history diversity represented. Incomplete sequencing was indicated by rarefaction of sorted-subset datasets, despite the large sequencing depth. About 5% of naive CD4, 3.5% of naive CD8, around 2.3% of memory CD4, and less than 0.45% of memory CD8 clonotypes were shared across a few donors.

Concerning this clone: Its antigen remains undetermined. Base qualities are not recorded, but no much larger clone differs from it by a single base.

TCR CDR3 regions were amplified from genomic DNA by multiplex PCR using the deep immunoSEQ assay. Extracted genomic DNA from each cell subset was spread evenly across all wells of several immunoSEQ 96-well plates, with each plate serving as a replicate. For sorted subsets, each replicate PCR was loaded with approximately 200 ng genomic DNA, equivalent to 25,000 to 30,000 T cell genomes. Purified libraries were measured with a Qubit 3.0 fluorometer, size-checked on a Bioanalyzer 2100, and measured again with the KAPA Library Quantification kit. Every immunoSEQ 96-well plate was sequenced on a separate single-read 150-cycle Illumina NextSeq 550 flow cell. As for the authors' bioinformatics: Because the immunoSEQ output held only junctional sequences and lacked quality scores, the filtering could not match the filtering applied to full-length reads. Sequences were annotated with PyIR, a Python wrapper for IgBLAST v1.9, and V/J genes and CDR3 were assigned using IMGT germline references. Any read was removed if the V/J assignment was weak (E-value above 1e-6), the CDR3 was missing, or the read contained stop codons, out-of-frame junctions, or ambiguous translated residues. V3J clonotypes were defined as sequences sharing the same inferred V gene, J gene, and CDR3 amino acid sequence. The percentage overlap between two repertoires was calculated by dividing the number of shared unique clonotypes by the size of the smaller repertoire. Three approaches were used to assess repertoire richness: RTK rarefaction, the Chao1 estimator, and Recon v2.1 estimates of unobserved clonotypes. Generation probabilities for all TCRbeta clonotypes obtained by the gDNA method from a handful of donors were computed using OLGA. The source is immuneACCESS, and TCRdb retained only in-frame sequences with V and J called. Part of the clones is not carried over; for the studies checked, unresolved V genes explain less than half of this, and the remainder is unexplained. That table supplies the V and J calls and clone size; D and trimming were determined from the DNA. The sample table records over a million clones; about 80% of these occur just once. The ten largest clones capture 0.5% to 0.65% of the sample.

The source of this sequence is a man aged 18 to 30 in good health. Some clones in this sample may be carry-over from other donors' samples. The sample was memory CD4+ T cells from PBMCs. The sample's cell subset or site label is to be understood as: CD45RA-negative fraction.

Here the CDR3 is given as CASSGWVGGETQYF. The DNA sequence reads TGCGCCAGCAGCGGCTGGGTGGGGGGAGAGACCCAGTACTTC. The receptor chain draws on TRBV5-1 and TRBJ2-5; the D gene is perhaps TRBD2, on 6 matching bases. V is reduced by 4 bases and J by 4 bases, leaving a spacing of 14 bases between them. CDR1 and CDR2 are drawn from the germline V gene: SGHRS, YFSETQ. The CDR3 sequence holds 14 residues, the cysteine and phenylalanine included. Only CDR3 DNA remains: 42 bases, in frame from the first base.